This T cell receptor (beta chain) stems from a study of cytotoxic CD8 clonotypes in ibrutinib-treated CLL. Findings and caveats of the study: Clonality increased at ibrutinib response and stayed stable in sustained remission. At progression, however, it fell back toward baseline. T-cell clonality at baseline went above that of age-matched healthy donors and rose and fell with circulating CD8+ T-cell counts. Investigators sampled sustained-remission and progressing patients at differing times.

With regard to this clone: Its target is unknown.

Depths of 1 in 200,000 to 1 in 1 million T cells were the sequencing target. The assay was immunoSEQ multiplex PCR, and TCRdb's table has in-frame clones only and misses some. This sample yields about 68,000 clones, of which 90% are seen a single time; 2.5% to 3.5% belongs to the top ten. The CDR3 extends over 14 amino acids. The V gene end was trimmed by 9 bases and the J gene end by 8 bases; junction bases not matched to a gene: 8. Germline V lookup: CDR1 MDHEN, CDR2 SYDVKM. The chain has TRBV28 and TRBJ2-3, with 13 bases identical to TRBD2. The specimen was PBMCs, collected after 12 months of ibrutinib treatment. The origin of this receptor is a human donor with chronic lymphocytic leukemia. CDR3 residues: CASTSGRAKGTQYF. In nucleotides, the CDR3 is TGTGCCAGTACTAGCGGGAGGGCCAAAGGTACGCAGTATTTT.